This T cell receptor (beta chain) derives from a study of Ad26.COV2.S vaccination and SARS-CoV-2 variants. This CDR3 spans 17 amino acids. Germline lookup yields CDR1 SNHLY and CDR2 FYNNEI. The junction had 21 bases not matched to a gene; V was cut back by 11 bases and J by 5 bases. The table came from immunoSEQ multiplex PCR; TCRdb's copy has only in-frame clones and leaves some out. This table holds 400,000 to 450,000 clones, 90% found once. The treatment is: some 20 received Ad26.COV2.S at low or high dose, single or two shots; about 5 received placebo; per-sample allocation not given. Samples were taken on day 63 after the first vaccine or placebo injection.

The TCR was taken from a person aged 18-65 years who received the Ad26.COV2.S COVID-19 vaccine or a placebo. The gene calls are TRBV2 and TRBJ2-4, with 7 bases that match TRBD2. Sequences were derived from peripheral blood, sampled in a trial of Ad26.COV2.S vaccine versus placebo. CDR3 loop: CAAGEGTPGEGENIQYF. The CDR3 DNA reads TGTGCCGCTGGGGAGGGGACCCCGGGCGAGGGCGAAAACATTCAGTACTTC. Together with reference TRBV2 and TRBJ2-4, the CDR3 gives the full variable domain: EPEVTQTPSHQVTQMGQEVILRCVPISNHLYFYWYRQILGQKVEFLVSFYNNEISEKSEIFDDQFSVERPDGSNFTLKIRSTKLEDSAMYFCAAGEGTPGEGENIQYFGAGTRLSVL.